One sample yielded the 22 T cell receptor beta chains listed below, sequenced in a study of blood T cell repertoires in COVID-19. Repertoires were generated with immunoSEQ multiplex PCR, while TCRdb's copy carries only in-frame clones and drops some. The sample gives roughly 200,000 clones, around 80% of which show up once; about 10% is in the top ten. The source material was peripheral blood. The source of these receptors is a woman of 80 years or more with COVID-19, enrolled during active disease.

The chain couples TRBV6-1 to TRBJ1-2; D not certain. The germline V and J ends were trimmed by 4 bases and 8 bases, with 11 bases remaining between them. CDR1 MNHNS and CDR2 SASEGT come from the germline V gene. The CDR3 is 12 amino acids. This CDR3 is CASSGGGVGYTF. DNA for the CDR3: TGTGCCAGCAGTGGGGGAGGTGTGGGCTACACCTTC.

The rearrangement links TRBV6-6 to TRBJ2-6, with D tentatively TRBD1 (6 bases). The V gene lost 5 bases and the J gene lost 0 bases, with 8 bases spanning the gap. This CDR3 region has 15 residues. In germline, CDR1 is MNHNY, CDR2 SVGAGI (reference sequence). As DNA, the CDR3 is TGTGCCAGCAGTCAAGGGGGCTCTGGGGCCAACGTCCTGACTTTC. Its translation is CASSQGGSGANVLTF.

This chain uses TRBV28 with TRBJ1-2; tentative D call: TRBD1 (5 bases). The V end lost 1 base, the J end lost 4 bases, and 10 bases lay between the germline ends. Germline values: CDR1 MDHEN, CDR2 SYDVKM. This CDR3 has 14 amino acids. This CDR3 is CASSLLARGYGYTF. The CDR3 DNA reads TGTGCCAGCAGTTTATTAGCTAGGGGCTATGGCTACACCTTC.

The CDR3 loop reads CASSRPTGFSTDTQYF. The CDR3 DNA reads as TGCGCCAGCAGCCGGCCCACAGGGTTTAGCACAGATACGCAGTATTTT. This sequence joins TRBV5-1 and TRBJ2-3; a possible D gene is TRBD1 (6 bases). Trimming pared 4 bases from V and 0 bases from J, leaving 15 bases between. Germline-derived CDR1 and CDR2 are SGHRS and YFSETQ. The CDR3 totals 16 residues. The whole variable domain, remainder taken from reference TRBV5-1 and TRBJ2-3, is KAGVTQTPRYLIKTRGQQVTLSCSPISGHRSVSWYQQTPGQGLQFLFEYFSETQRNKGNFPGRFSGRQFSNSRSEMNVSTLELGDSALYLCASSRPTGFSTDTQYFGPGTRLTVL.

The CDR3 sequence is CASSQESGVGLAGGPDEQFF. As DNA, the CDR3 is TGCGCCAGCAGCCAAGAGTCCGGCGTGGGACTAGCGGGGGGGCCCGATGAGCAGTTCTTC. The genes are TRBV4-3 and TRBJ2-1; 16 bases line up with TRBD2. The CDR3 spans 20 residues. Germline V gives CDR1 LGHNA, CDR2 YSLEER. The J segment lost 8 bases and the V segment lost 0 bases, leaving 13 bases of the junction unmatched.

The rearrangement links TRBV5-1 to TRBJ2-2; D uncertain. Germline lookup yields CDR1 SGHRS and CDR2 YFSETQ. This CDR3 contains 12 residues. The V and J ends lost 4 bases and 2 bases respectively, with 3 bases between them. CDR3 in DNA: TGCGCCAGCAGCCTCAACACCGGGGAGCTGTTTTTT. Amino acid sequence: CASSLNTGELFF. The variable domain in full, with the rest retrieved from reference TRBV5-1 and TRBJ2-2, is KAGVTQTPRYLIKTRGQQVTLSCSPISGHRSVSWYQQTPGQGLQFLFEYFSETQRNKGNFPGRFSGRQFSNSRSEMNVSTLELGDSALYLCASSLNTGELFFGEGSRLTVL.

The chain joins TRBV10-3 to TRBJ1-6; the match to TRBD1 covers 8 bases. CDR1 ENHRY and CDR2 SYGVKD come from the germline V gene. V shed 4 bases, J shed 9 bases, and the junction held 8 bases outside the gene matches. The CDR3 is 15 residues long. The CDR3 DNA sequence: TGTGCCATCAGTGCGGGACAGGCCGGAGGTTCACCCCTCCACTTT. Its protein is CAISAGQAGGSPLHF.

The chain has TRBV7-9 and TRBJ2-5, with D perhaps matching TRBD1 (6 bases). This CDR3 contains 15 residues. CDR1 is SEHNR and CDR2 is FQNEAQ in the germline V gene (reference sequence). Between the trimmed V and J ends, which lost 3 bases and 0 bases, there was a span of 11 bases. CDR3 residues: CASSFVTGHQETQYF. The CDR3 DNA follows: TGTGCCAGCAGCTTCGTGACAGGACACCAAGAGACCCAGTACTTC.

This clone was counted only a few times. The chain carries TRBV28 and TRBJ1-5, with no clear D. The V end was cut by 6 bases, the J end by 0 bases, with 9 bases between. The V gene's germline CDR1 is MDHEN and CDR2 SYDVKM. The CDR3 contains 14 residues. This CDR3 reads CASRPSHSNQPQHF. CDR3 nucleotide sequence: TGTGCCAGCAGGCCCAGTCATAGCAATCAGCCCCAGCATTTT.

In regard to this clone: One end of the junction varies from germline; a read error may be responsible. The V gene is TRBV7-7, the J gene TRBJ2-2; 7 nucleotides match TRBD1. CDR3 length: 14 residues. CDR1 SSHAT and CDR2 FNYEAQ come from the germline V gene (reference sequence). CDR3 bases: TGTGCTAGCAGCTTACAGGGGAATGCCGGGGAGCTGTTTTTT. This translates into CASSLQGNAGELFF.

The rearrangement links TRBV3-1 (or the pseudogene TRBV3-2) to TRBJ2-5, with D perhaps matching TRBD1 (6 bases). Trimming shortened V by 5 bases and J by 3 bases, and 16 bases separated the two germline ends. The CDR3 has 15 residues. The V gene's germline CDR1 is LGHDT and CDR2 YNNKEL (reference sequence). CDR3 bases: TGTGCCAGCAGCGAATTCCAGGGGCCTGAAGAGACCCAGTACTTC. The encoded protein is CASSEFQGPEETQYF.

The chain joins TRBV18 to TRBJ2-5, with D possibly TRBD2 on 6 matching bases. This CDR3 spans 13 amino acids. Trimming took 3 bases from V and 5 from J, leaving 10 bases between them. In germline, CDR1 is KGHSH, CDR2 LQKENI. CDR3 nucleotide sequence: TGTGCCAGCTCACCGGGAGGTTTCGAGACCCAGTACTTC. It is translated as CASSPGGFETQYF. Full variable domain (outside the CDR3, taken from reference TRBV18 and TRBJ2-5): NAGVMQNPRHLVRRRGQEARLRCSPMKGHSHVYWYRQLPEEGLKFMVYLQKENIIDESGMPKERFSAEFPKEGPSILRIQQVVRGDSAAYFCASSPGGFETQYFGPGTRLLVL.

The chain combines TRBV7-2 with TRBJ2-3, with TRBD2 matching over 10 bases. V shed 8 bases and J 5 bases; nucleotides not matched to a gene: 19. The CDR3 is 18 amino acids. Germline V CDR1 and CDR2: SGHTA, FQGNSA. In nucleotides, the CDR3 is TGTGCCAGCGGAGTAGCACTAGCGGGAAGGATGAGGGGAGATACGCAGTATTTT. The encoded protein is CASGVALAGRMRGDTQYF.

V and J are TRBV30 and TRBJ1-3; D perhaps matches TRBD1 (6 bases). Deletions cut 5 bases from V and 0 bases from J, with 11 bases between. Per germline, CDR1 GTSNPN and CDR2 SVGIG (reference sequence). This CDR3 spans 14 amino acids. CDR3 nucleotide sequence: TGTGCCTGGGTCCGGGACAACTCTGGAAACACCATATATTTT. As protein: CAWVRDNSGNTIYF. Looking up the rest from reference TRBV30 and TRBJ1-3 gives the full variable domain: SQTIHQWPATLVQPVGSPLSLECTVEGTSNPNLYWYRQAAGRGLQLLFYSVGIGQISSEVPQNLSASRPQDRQFILSSKKLLLSDSGFYLCAWVRDNSGNTIYFGEGSWLTVV.

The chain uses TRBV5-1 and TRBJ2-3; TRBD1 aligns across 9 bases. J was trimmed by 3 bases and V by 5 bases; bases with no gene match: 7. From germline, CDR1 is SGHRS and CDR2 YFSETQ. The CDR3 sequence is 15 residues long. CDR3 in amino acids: CASSRGTGSTDTQYF. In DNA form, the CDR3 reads TGCGCCAGCAGTAGGGGGACAGGGTCGACAGATACGCAGTATTTT.

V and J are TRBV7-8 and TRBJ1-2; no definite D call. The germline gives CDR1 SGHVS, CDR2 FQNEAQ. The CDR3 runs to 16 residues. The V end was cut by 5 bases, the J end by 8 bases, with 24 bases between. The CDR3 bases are TGTGCCAGCAGCCCCCAATGGACTCAAACTTCGCGAGGCTACACCTTC. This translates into CASSPQWTQTSRGYTF.

CDR3 residues: CASSLGGQGGSYEQYF. The DNA of the CDR3 is TGTGCCAGCAGCTTGGGGGGACAGGGCGGTTCCTACGAGCAGTACTTC. The chain joins TRBV5-4 to TRBJ2-7; 9 bases line up with TRBD1. With 0 bases clipped from V and 1 base from J, the junction kept 5 bases outside the gene matches. The CDR3 is 16 amino acids. The germline CDR1 and CDR2 sequences are SGHNT and YYREEE (reference sequence).

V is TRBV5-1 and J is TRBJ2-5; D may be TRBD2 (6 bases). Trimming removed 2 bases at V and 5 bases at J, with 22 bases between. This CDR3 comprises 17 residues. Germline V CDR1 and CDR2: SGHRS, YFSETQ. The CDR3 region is CASSFGGPGVSPETQYF. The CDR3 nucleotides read TGCGCCAGCAGCTTCGGAGGGCCCGGAGTTTCCCCGGAGACCCAGTACTTC.

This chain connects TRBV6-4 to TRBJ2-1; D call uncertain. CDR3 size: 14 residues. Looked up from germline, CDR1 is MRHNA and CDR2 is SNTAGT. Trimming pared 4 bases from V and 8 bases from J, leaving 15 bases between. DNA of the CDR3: TGTGCCAGCAGTGCCGACTTAGTGAGTGATGAGCAGTTCTTC. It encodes CASSADLVSDEQFF.

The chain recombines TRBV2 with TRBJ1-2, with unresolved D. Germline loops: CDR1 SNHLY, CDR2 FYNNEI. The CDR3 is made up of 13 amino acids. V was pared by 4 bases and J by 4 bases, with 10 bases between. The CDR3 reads CASSGNAIYGYTF. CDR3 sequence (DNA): TGTGCCAGCAGTGGAAATGCGATCTATGGCTACACCTTC.

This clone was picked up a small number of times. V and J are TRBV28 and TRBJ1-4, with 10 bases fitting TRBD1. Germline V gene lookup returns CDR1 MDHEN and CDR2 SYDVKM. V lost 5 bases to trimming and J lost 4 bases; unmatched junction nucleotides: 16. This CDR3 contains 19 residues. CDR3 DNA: TGTGCCAGCAGTGACGATACCGGGACAGGGGTGAGCCTTAATGAAAAACTGTTTTTT. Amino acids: CASSDDTGTGVSLNEKLFF. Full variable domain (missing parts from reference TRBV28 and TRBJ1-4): DVKVTQSSRYLVKRTGEKVFLECVQDMDHENMFWYRQDPGLGLRLIYFSYDVKMKEKGDIPEGYSVSREKKERFSLILESASTNQTSMYLCASSDDTGTGVSLNEKLFFGSGTQLSVL.

The CDR3 bases are TGTGCCAGCAGTCCAGCGGACAGCGCTTTGAACACTGAAGCTTTCTTT. Amino acids: CASSPADSALNTEAFF. This chain joins TRBV28 and TRBJ1-1, with D possibly being TRBD1 (6 bases). CDR3 size: 16 residues. Germline assignment: CDR1 MDHEN and CDR2 SYDVKM. The V gene lost 5 bases and the J gene lost 0 bases, with 16 bases spanning the gap.